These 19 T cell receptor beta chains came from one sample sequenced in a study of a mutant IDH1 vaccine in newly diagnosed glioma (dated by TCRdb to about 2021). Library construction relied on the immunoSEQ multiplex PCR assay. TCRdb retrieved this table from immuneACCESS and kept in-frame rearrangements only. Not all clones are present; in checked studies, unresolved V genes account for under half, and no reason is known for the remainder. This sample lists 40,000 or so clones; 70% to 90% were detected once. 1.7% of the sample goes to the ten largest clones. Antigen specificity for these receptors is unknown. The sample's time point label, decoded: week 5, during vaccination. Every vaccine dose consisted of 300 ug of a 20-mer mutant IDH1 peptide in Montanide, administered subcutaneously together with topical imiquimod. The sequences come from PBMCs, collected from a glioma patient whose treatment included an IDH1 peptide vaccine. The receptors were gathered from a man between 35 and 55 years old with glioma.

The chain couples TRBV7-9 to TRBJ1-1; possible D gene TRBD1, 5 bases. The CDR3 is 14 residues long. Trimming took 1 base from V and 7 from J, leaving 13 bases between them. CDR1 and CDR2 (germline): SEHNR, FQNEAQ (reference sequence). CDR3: CASSLVPPGLEAFF. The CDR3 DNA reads TGTGCCAGCAGCTTAGTCCCTCCAGGGCTTGAAGCTTTCTTT.

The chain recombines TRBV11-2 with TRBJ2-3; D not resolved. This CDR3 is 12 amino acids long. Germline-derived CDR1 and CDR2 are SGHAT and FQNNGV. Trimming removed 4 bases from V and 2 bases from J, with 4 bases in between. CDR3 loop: CASSYNTDTQYF. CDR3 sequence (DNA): TGTGCCAGCAGCTATAACACAGATACGCAGTATTTT.

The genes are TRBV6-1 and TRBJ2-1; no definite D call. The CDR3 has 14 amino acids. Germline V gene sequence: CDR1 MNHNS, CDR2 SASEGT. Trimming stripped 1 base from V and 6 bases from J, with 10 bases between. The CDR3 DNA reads TGTGCCAGCAGTGAAGTAACTCCTCTCAATGAGCAGTTCTTC. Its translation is CASSEVTPLNEQFF.

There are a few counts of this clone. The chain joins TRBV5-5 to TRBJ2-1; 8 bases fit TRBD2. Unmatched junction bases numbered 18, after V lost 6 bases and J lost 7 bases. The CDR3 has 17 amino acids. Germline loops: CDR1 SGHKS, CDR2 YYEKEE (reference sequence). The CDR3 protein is CASILSGGAGADNEQFF. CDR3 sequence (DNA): TGTGCCAGCATCCTCTCTGGAGGAGCGGGAGCGGATAATGAGCAGTTCTTC.

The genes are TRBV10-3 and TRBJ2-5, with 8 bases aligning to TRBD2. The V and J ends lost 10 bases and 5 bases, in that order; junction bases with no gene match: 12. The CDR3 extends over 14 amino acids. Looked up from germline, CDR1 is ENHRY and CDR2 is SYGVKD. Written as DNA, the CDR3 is TGTGCCACACGATCTGCAGCGGGAGTGGAGACCCAGTACTTC. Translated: CATRSAAGVETQYF.

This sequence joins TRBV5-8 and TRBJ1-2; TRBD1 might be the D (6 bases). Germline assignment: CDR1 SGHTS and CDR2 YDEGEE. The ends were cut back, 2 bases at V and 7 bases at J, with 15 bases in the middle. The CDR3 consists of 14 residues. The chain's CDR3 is CASSFPQGISGYTF. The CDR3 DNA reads TGTGCCAGCAGCTTTCCCCAGGGGATTAGTGGCTACACCTTC.

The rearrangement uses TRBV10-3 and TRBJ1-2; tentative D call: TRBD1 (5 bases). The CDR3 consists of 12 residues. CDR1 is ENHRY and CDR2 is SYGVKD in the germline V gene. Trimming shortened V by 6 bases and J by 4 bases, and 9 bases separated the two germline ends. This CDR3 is CAISGTSYGYTF. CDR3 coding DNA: TGTGCCATCAGCGGGACTTCCTATGGCTACACCTTC.

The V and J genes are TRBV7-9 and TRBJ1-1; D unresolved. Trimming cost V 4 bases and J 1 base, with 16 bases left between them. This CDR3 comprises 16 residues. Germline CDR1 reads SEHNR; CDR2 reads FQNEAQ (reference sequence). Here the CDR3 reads CASSSSLRPRNTEAFF. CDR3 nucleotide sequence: TGTGCCAGCAGCTCTAGCTTGAGGCCCCGGAACACTGAAGCTTTCTTT.

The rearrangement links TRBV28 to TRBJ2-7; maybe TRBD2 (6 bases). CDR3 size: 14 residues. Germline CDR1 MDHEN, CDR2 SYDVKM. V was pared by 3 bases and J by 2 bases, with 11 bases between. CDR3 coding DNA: TGTGCCAGCAGTTTGCCGCGGGAACCCTACGAGCAGTACTTC. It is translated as CASSLPREPYEQYF.

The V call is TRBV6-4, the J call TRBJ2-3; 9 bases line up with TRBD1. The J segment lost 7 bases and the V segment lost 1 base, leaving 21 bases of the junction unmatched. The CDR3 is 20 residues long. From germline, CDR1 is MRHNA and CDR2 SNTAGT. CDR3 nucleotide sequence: TGTGCCAGCAGTGACTTTCGAAAACAGGGGGCCTCTACGATACTCTATACGCAGTATTTT. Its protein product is CASSDFRKQGASTILYTQYF.

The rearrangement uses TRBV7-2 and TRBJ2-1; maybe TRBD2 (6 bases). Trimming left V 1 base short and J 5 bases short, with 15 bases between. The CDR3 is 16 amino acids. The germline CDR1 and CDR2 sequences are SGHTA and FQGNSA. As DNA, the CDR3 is TGTGCCAGCAGCTTAGTTGGGGGGAGGTCAAACAATGAGCAGTTCTTC. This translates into CASSLVGGRSNNEQFF.

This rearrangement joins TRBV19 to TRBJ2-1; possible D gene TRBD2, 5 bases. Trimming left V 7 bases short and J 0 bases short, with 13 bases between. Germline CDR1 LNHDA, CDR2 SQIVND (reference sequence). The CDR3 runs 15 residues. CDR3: CASKLGDSSYNEQFF. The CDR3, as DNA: TGTGCCAGTAAACTAGGAGATAGCTCCTACAATGAGCAGTTCTTC.

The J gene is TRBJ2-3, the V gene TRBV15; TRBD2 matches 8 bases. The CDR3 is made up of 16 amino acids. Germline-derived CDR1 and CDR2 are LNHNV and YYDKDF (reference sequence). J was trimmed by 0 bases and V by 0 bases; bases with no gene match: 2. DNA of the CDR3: TGTGCCACCAGCAGAGACGGGGGGGTGAGCACAGATACGCAGTATTTT. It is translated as CATSRDGGVSTDTQYF. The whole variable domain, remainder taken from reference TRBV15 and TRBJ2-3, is DAMVIQNPRYQVTQFGKPVTLSCSQTLNHNVMYWYQQKSSQAPKLLFHYYDKDFNNEADTPDNFQSRRPNTSFCFLDIRSPGLGDTAMYLCATSRDGGVSTDTQYFGPGTRLTVL.

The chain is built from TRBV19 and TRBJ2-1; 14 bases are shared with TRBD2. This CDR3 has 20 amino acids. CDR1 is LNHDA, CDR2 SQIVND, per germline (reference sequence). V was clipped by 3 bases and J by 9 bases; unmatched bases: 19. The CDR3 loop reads CASSILGTSGSPDLWGEQFF. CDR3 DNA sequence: TGTGCCAGTAGTATTTTAGGGACTAGCGGGAGTCCCGACCTGTGGGGTGAGCAGTTCTTC.

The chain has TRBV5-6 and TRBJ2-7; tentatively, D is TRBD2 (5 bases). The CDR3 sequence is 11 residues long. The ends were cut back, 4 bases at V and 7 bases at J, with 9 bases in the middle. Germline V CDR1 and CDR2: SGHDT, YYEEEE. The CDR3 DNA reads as TGTGCCAGCAGCCTGAGAGGGGAGCAGTACTTC. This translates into CASSLRGEQYF.

For the CDR3, the DNA is TGTGCCAGCAGCCAAACACGAAAGAACACTGAAGCTTTCTTT. Translation gives CASSQTRKNTEAFF. V and J are TRBV7-2 and TRBJ1-1; D gene ambiguous. This CDR3 spans 14 amino acids. Germline loops: CDR1 SGHTA, CDR2 FQGNSA. The germline V and J ends were trimmed by 5 bases and 1 base, with 11 bases remaining between them. Full variable domain (missing parts from reference TRBV7-2 and TRBJ1-1): GAGVSQSPSNKVTEKGKDVELRCDPISGHTALYWYRQSLGQGLEFLIYFQGNSAPDKSGLPSDRFSAERTGGSVSTLTIQRTQQEDSAVYLCASSQTRKNTEAFFGQGTRLTVV.

CDR3 residues: CAWSVRGNYGYTF. In DNA form, the CDR3 reads TGTGCCTGGAGTGTCCGGGGGAACTATGGCTACACCTTC. J is TRBJ1-2 and V is TRBV30; weak D call: TRBD1 (5 bases). CDR1 is GTSNPN, CDR2 SVGIG, per germline (reference sequence). The CDR3 contains 13 residues. V lost 0 bases and J 2 bases, leaving 7 bases between the germline ends.

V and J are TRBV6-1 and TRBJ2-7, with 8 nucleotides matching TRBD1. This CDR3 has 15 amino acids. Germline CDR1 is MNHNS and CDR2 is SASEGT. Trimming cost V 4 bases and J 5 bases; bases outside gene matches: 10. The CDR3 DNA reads TGTGCCAGCAGTGCCGTGTCAGGGGGCGGAAACGAGCAGTACTTC. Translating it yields CASSAVSGGGNEQYF.

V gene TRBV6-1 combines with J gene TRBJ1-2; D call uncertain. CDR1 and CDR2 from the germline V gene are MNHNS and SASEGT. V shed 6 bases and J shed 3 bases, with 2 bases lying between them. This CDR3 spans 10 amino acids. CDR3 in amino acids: CASSYYGYTF. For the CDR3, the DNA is TGTGCCAGCAGCTACTATGGCTACACCTTC.